Listed below are T cell receptor beta chains from one sample, sequenced in a study of T cell changes during pregnancy in multiple sclerosis. Method: immunoSEQ multiplex PCR; TCRdb's copy keeps in-frame clones and lacks some. The sample has about 27,000 clones; about 88% are singletons. Sample: CD8+ T cells from peripheral blood mononuclear cells, taken in the second trimester of pregnancy. These receptors originate from a female donor with multiple sclerosis, enrolled in a pregnancy study. Both conserved end residues are part of each CDR3.

CDR3 protein: CSVEGRGTQYF
V gene: TRBV29-1

CDR3 protein: CASSSETRDSNYEQYF
V gene: TRBV7-2

CDR3 protein: CSGGPWDTQYF
V gene: TRBV20-1

CDR3 protein: CASSIDGGAGANVLTF
V gene: TRBV19

CDR3 protein: CASRSSVAGGIGELFF
V gene: TRBV6-6

CDR3 protein: CASNGGVAYEQYF
V gene: TRBV2

CDR3 protein: CASSYPTGLEYNEQFF
V gene: TRBV7-9

CDR3 protein: CSVAQVALETQYF
V gene: TRBV29-1

CDR3 protein: CASRQSSGTYNEQFF
V gene: TRBV19

CDR3 protein: CASSFRVTEAFF
V gene: TRBV5-6

CDR3 protein: CASSSNTEAFF
V gene: TRBV19

CDR3 protein: CASRDSPTTGELFF
V gene: TRBV28

CDR3 protein: CASIDSLANEQFF
V gene: TRBV7-9

CDR3 protein: CASRPGQGLRTEAFF
V gene: TRBV27

CDR3 protein: CASSDSAGSTDTQYF
V gene: TRBV6-4

CDR3 protein: CASCSGTGWTEAFF
V gene: TRBV19

CDR3 protein: CASSLGGGGENIQYF
V gene: TRBV5-1

CDR3 protein: CASSLTPGETQYF
V gene: TRBV5-1

CDR3 protein: CASSLWQGALNEQFF
V gene: TRBV7-2

CDR3 protein: CASSFAGSKEQYF
V gene: TRBV27

CDR3 protein: CASSETRLSSYEQYF
V gene: TRBV6-1

CDR3 protein: CASSSGQGNYGYTF
V gene: TRBV5-1

CDR3 protein: CASSEREGQETQYF
V gene: TRBV25-1

CDR3 protein: CASSQLQSVDQPQHF
V gene: TRBV4-2

CDR3 protein: CASSLESPRTAYEQYF
V gene: TRBV7-2

CDR3 protein: CASSDRVRWDEQYF
V gene: TRBV5-6

CDR3 protein: CASSQDSEGELFF
V gene: TRBV4-3

CDR3 protein: CASSDNRGATQPLVSGNTIYF
V gene: TRBV9

CDR3 protein: CASSSPQGAVYEQYF
V gene: TRBV7-9

CDR3 protein: CASSPLAGGPNEQFF
V gene: TRBV27

CDR3 protein: CASSLQSAGGIYNEQFF
V gene: TRBV7-6

CDR3 protein: CASSTPGGADTQYF
V gene: TRBV5-4

CDR3 protein: CASSREDREGAFF
V gene: TRBV2

CDR3 protein: CASSLLGGHSNTEAFF
V gene: TRBV27

CDR3 protein: CASSSPRAGVRPEAFF
V gene: TRBV5-1

CDR3 protein: CAIQRNGDEKLFF
V gene: TRBV7-9

CDR3 protein: CASREYTEAFF
V gene: TRBV19

CDR3 protein: CASTGRIYEQYF
V gene: TRBV6-6

CDR3 protein: CASSLLGQGGSTDTQYF
V gene: TRBV27

CDR3 protein: CASSTSGQGYGYTF
V gene: TRBV28

CDR3 protein: CASSTGIGNEKLFF
V gene: TRBV7-9

CDR3 protein: CASSLGYQRANEKLFF
V gene: TRBV19

CDR3 protein: CSVRTHSGANVLTF
V gene: TRBV29-1

CDR3 protein: CSVESRVSGKFSGSYNEQFF
V gene: TRBV29-1